The 8 T cell receptor beta chains in this list originate from one sample, sequenced in a study of blood T cell repertoires in COVID-19. Produced via immunoSEQ multiplex PCR; TCRdb's table is partial and in-frame only. Counted here are under 500,000 clones, about 89% occurring once; the ten biggest clones make up 4.3%. Material for sequencing was peripheral blood. These receptors were collected from a woman between 25 and 40 years old with acute or convalescent COVID-19.

This clone was observed a single time. The gene calls are TRBV7-6 and TRBJ2-1; 7 bases fit TRBD1. Germline-derived CDR1 and CDR2 are SGHVS and FNYEAQ. Trimming removed 2 bases from V and 8 bases from J; junction bases left unmatched: 9. CDR3 length equals 15 residues. The CDR3 DNA reads TGTGCCAGCAGCTTAAGGGCAGGGGGTATCTATGAGCAGTTCTTC. Translated, it gives CASSLRAGGIYEQFF.

The chain recombines TRBV19 with TRBJ2-1; D is perhaps TRBD2 (5 bases). The CDR3 loop spans 16 amino acids. CDR1 and CDR2 from the germline V gene are LNHDA and SQIVND (reference sequence). Trimming removed 1 base from V and 5 bases from J, with 15 bases in between. CDR3 nucleotides: TGTGCCAGTAGTATAGGTGCTCAAACGAGGGACAATGAGCAGTTCTTC. Encoded protein: CASSIGAQTRDNEQFF.

The chain employs TRBV10-1 and TRBJ2-1; 8 nucleotides agree with TRBD2. Trimming took 4 bases from V and 8 from J; bases not matched to a gene: 4. The CDR3 is 13 amino acids. The germline CDR1 and CDR2 sequences are WNHNN and SYGVQD (reference sequence). CDR3 DNA: TGCGCCAGCAGTGTGGGACTAGGCCATGAGCAGTTCTTC. Its translation: CASSVGLGHEQFF.

The chain has TRBV5-4 and TRBJ2-5; 12 nucleotides agree with TRBD2. The CDR3 contains 16 residues. V shed 4 bases, J shed 2 bases, and the junction held 6 bases outside the gene matches. Germline V gives CDR1 SGHNT, CDR2 YYREEE (reference sequence). The CDR3 nucleotides read TGTGCCAGCAGCACCGGGACTAGCGGGCGGCAAGAGACCCAGTACTTC. This encodes CASSTGTSGRQETQYF. Complete variable domain (other parts from reference TRBV5-4 and TRBJ2-5): ETGVTQSPTHLIKTRGQQVTLRCSSQSGHNTVSWYQQALGQGPQFIFQYYREEENGRGNFPPRFSGLQFPNYSSELNVNALELDDSALYLCASSTGTSGRQETQYFGPGTRLLVL.

CDR3 region: CAIEEGAGQETQYF. Here the CDR3 DNA reads TGTGCCATCGAAGAGGGGGCGGGCCAAGAGACCCAGTACTTC. The chain couples TRBV2 to TRBJ2-5, with 7 bases aligning to TRBD1. The CDR3 consists of 14 residues. Losses at the gene ends were 10 bases for V and 1 base for J; bases not matched to a gene: 9. Germline-derived CDR1 and CDR2 are SNHLY and FYNNEI.

This rearrangement joins TRBV5-8 to TRBJ2-3; 8 bases match TRBD2. Germline-derived CDR1 and CDR2 are SGHTS and YDEGEE. This CDR3 is built from 15 residues. V lost 0 bases and J lost 6; bases outside the gene matches: 6. The CDR3 reads CASSLVRGGKDTQYF. In DNA, the CDR3 is TGTGCCAGCAGCTTGGTTCGGGGGGGGAAGGATACGCAGTATTTT.

The chain has TRBV14 and TRBJ1-1, with 8 bases that match TRBD1. V lost 0 bases and J lost 11; bases outside the gene matches: 11. CDR3 length: 15 residues. CDR1 SGHDN and CDR2 FVKESK come from the germline V gene. The chain's CDR3 is CASSQDRQGIRMAFF. The CDR3 bases are TGTGCCAGCAGCCAAGATCGACAGGGGATACGGATGGCTTTCTTT.

The CDR3 here is CASSFGLAASTDTQYF. Written as DNA, the CDR3 is TGTGCCAGCAGCTTCGGACTAGCGGCTAGCACAGATACGCAGTATTTT. This chain links TRBV11-3 with TRBJ2-3; 10 bases fit TRBD2. Per the germline V gene, CDR1 is SGHNT and CDR2 is YENEEA. The length of the CDR3 is 16 residues. The ends lost 3 bases at V and 0 bases at J; junction bases unmatched: 3.